This TCR beta chain originates from a study of blood T cell repertoires in COVID-19. Across the study: Samples taken during acute and convalescent COVID-19 were collected in the United States, Italy and Spain. T cells, B-cell-depleted T cells, or PBMCs supplied cDNA or gDNA.

This clone has more than one count but fewer than ten. The J segment lost 5 bases and the V segment lost 4 bases, leaving 14 bases of the junction unmatched. Germline-derived CDR1 and CDR2 are SEHNR and FQNEAQ (reference sequence). The CDR3 consists of 19 residues. In the authors' workflow: From reference gene primer amplification, estimates of nucleated cell counts were derived. Clones were sequenced by immunoSEQ multiplex PCR, and TCRdb holds only the in-frame ones, with some missing. V and J calls and clone size are as listed in that table; D and trimming were resolved from the DNA. The repertoire has about 200,000 clones, over 75% of them found once; the top ten carry roughly 9.7%.

V and J are TRBV7-9 and TRBJ2-1, with TRBD2 matching over 13 bases. This sequence was found in a human donor with active or convalescent COVID-19. The donor label of this sample is uncertain. Sequenced: peripheral blood. CDR3 sequence: CASSSLFTTSGGTDNEQFF. The DNA of the CDR3 is TGTGCCAGCAGCTCCTTATTTACGACTAGCGGGGGGACGGACAATGAGCAGTTCTTC.